This section outlines one TCR beta chain sequence together with its context. The antigen remains undetermined. The data derive from a study of vaccination effects on CD4 cells after COVID-19. The CDR3 loop spans 13 amino acids. Trimming took off 7 bases at V and 0 bases at J, with 10 bases between the two ends. Germline V CDR1 and CDR2: SGDLS, YYNGEE. Antigen-specific CD4+ T cell clonotypes were called by their expansion after viral peptide-pool culture in ViraFEST. The culture ran for roughly ten days before CD4+ T cells were isolated. Participants received two doses of either the BNT162b2 or mRNA-1273 vaccine. A few million PBMC per well received 10 IU/ml IL-2 and roughly 10 ug/ml peptides in culture. The assay was immunoSEQ multiplex PCR, and TCRdb's table has in-frame clones only and misses some. This table holds about 29,000 clones, 65% to 75% found once.

The sequence derives from a human donor who received a COVID-19 vaccine. The sample in question was CD4+ T cells from PBMCs cultured with HCoV-OC43 spike peptides, obtained after COVID-19 vaccination. Subset given: HCoV-OC43 spike overlapping peptide pool stimulation. The rearrangement uses TRBV9 and TRBJ1-1; no reliable D call. The CDR3 is CASCRHLNTEAFF. CDR3 nucleotides: TGTGCCAGCTGCAGACATTTGAACACTGAAGCTTTCTTT.